The 21 T cell receptor beta chains listed next were all sequenced from one sample in a study of blood T cell repertoires in COVID-19. Clones were read by immunoSEQ multiplex PCR, and TCRdb kept only the in-frame ones, dropping some. Of about 210,000 clones listed, over 60% are singletons. Input material: peripheral blood. Every receptor here comes from a woman in her 70s with acute or convalescent COVID-19.

The chain couples TRBV6-1 to TRBJ2-2; 7 bases map to TRBD1. The CDR3 covers 16 residues. Trimming took 3 bases from V and 3 from J; bases not matched to a gene: 7. Germline lookup yields CDR1 MNHNS and CDR2 SASEGT. The CDR3, as DNA: TGTGCCAGCAGTGACAGGGGGTTCGGGGACACCGGGGAGCTGTTTTTT. It yields the protein CASSDRGFGDTGELFF.

The J gene is TRBJ2-2, the V gene TRBV27; TRBD1 matches 11 bases. CDR1 and CDR2 from the germline V gene are MNHEY and SMNVEV (reference sequence). V trimming: 3 bases; J trimming: 4 bases; junction bases outside the gene matches: 1. This CDR3 spans 15 amino acids. CDR3 DNA: TGTGCCAGCAGTTTGGACAGGGGGCTCACCGGGGAGCTGTTTTTT. Translated, it gives CASSLDRGLTGELFF.

This clone has a single count. The CDR3 region is CASSPTSGGAHEQYF. CDR3 sequence (DNA): TGTGCCAGCAGCCCGACTAGCGGGGGGGCTCACGAGCAGTACTTC. This chain connects TRBV5-5 to TRBJ2-7; the match to TRBD2 covers 14 bases. This CDR3 region has 15 residues. The germline V gene has CDR1 SGHKS and CDR2 YYEKEE (reference sequence). The V gene end was trimmed by 4 bases and the J gene end by 5 bases; junction bases not matched to a gene: 5.

V is TRBV7-2 and J is TRBJ2-1; D is possibly TRBD2 (6 bases). Germline V CDR1 and CDR2: SGHTA, FQGNSA. V was trimmed by 1 base and J by 7 bases, leaving 20 bases between them. This CDR3 has 17 residues. The CDR3 nucleotides are TGTGCCAGCAGCTTAGTTCTAGCGCTCATTCCTGGGAATGAGCAGTTCTTC. Translated: CASSLVLALIPGNEQFF.

The chain carries TRBV10-3 and TRBJ1-2, with 7 bases identical to TRBD1. From germline, CDR1 is ENHRY and CDR2 SYGVKD. The CDR3 totals 15 residues. J was trimmed by 4 bases and V by 0 bases; bases with no gene match: 5. This CDR3 is CAISESTGARYGYTF. The CDR3, as DNA: TGTGCCATCAGTGAGTCAACAGGGGCGCGCTATGGCTACACCTTC.

The chain has TRBV24-1 and TRBJ2-6; possibly TRBD2 for D (6 bases). The CDR3 length is 17 residues. Germline CDR1 and CDR2: KGHDR and SFDVKD. V was cut by 9 bases and J by 0 bases, with 17 bases left in between. In nucleotides, the CDR3 is TGTGCCACCGGCGGCCGGACGGGGGACTCTGGGGCCAACGTCCTGACTTTC. Translating gives CATGGRTGDSGANVLTF.

The V and J genes are TRBV6-2 or TRBV6-3 and TRBJ2-7, with a weak D call TRBD1 (5 bases). This CDR3 is 15 amino acids long. Between the trimmed V and J ends, which lost 2 bases and 4 bases, there was a span of 15 bases. Germline CDR1 MNHEY, CDR2 SVGEGT. CDR3 nucleotides: TGTGCCAGCAGTTACGCCCAGGGCAGAGGTTACGAGCAGTACTTC. As protein: CASSYAQGRGYEQYF.

This chain uses TRBV4-2 with TRBJ2-4, with 8 positions matching TRBD2. The trim removed 0 bases at V and 7 bases at J, leaving 5 bases unmatched. From germline, CDR1 is LGHNA and CDR2 YNFKEQ. The CDR3 extends over 15 amino acids. The CDR3 spells CASSQDSASGNIQYF. The CDR3 coding sequence is TGTGCCAGCAGCCAAGATTCAGCTAGCGGGAACATTCAGTACTTC.

This chain links TRBV6-5 with TRBJ1-1; D ambiguous. The V end lost 2 bases, the J end lost 7 bases, and 17 bases lay between the germline ends. Germline V CDR1 and CDR2: MNHEY, SVGAGI. This CDR3 is 15 amino acids long. CDR3 DNA sequence: TGTGCCAGCAGTTACGCAACCCGCGGATCGTATGAAGCTTTCTTT. Amino acid sequence: CASSYATRGSYEAFF.

The V gene is TRBV3-1 (or the pseudogene TRBV3-2), the J gene TRBJ2-3, with TRBD2 matching 7 bases. With 3 bases clipped from V and 15 bases from J, the junction kept 18 bases outside the gene matches. The germline V gene has CDR1 LGHDT and CDR2 YNNKEL (reference sequence). The length of the CDR3 is 15 residues. This CDR3 reads CASSQGRGIAGYRYF. The CDR3 DNA is TGTGCCAGCAGCCAGGGTCGGGGGATAGCGGGTTACAGATATTTT.

The chain recombines TRBV5-1 with TRBJ2-5; 14 nucleotides match TRBD2. The length of the CDR3 is 16 residues. The germline V gene encodes CDR1 SGHRS and CDR2 YFSETQ. Trimming removed 4 bases from V and 5 bases from J; junction bases left unmatched: 7. This CDR3 reads CASSRGTSGGGETQYF. CDR3 nucleotides: TGCGCCAGCAGCCGCGGGACTAGCGGGGGTGGGGAGACCCAGTACTTC.

This clone has just a few counts. J is TRBJ2-1 and V is TRBV2; D is unresolved. Germline CDR1 and CDR2: SNHLY and FYNNEI. This CDR3 is built from 12 residues. Deletions cut 4 bases from V and 12 bases from J, with 13 bases between. The chain's CDR3 is CASSGLEEGQFF. DNA of the CDR3: TGTGCCAGCAGTGGTCTAGAGGAAGGGCAGTTCTTC.

This chain connects TRBV29-1 to TRBJ1-1; a weak D match, TRBD1 (6 bases). The CDR3 extends over 13 amino acids. Per germline, CDR1 SQVTM and CDR2 ANQGSEA. V shed 6 bases and J shed 4 bases, with 15 bases lying between them. The CDR3 coding sequence is TGCAGCGTGGCTGTGGGGGGGGCCACTGAAGCTTTCTTT. Its translation: CSVAVGGATEAFF.

This clone was found once. The chain employs TRBV2 and TRBJ2-7; D is possibly TRBD1 (7 bases). The CDR3 has 14 residues. The germline V gene has CDR1 SNHLY and CDR2 FYNNEI. Between the trimmed V and J ends, which lost 8 bases and 5 bases, there was a span of 19 bases. The CDR3 reads CASSRDRNSDEQYF. The CDR3 DNA follows: TGTGCCAGCTCGCGGGACAGAAATTCCGACGAGCAGTACTTC.

The chain joins TRBV7-3 to TRBJ2-2, with 8 bases aligning to TRBD2. The J segment lost 7 bases and the V segment lost 6 bases, leaving 10 bases of the junction unmatched. Germline V gene data show CDR1 as SGHTA and CDR2 as FQGTGA. The CDR3 has 15 amino acids. The CDR3 DNA sequence: TGTGCCAGCAGTCCCGGGCTAGCGGGTCGCGGGGAGCTGTTTTTT. Protein product: CASSPGLAGRGELFF.

The chain carries TRBV19 and TRBJ1-1; TRBD1 is a possible D gene (6 bases). Germline assignment: CDR1 LNHDA and CDR2 SQIVND (reference sequence). V was shortened by 7 bases and J by 4 bases, with 19 bases between the two germline ends. The CDR3 is made up of 15 amino acids. CDR3 in DNA: TGTGCCAGTACCTCAGGGGCAGGGAGGGGCACTGAAGCTTTCTTT. Protein product: CASTSGAGRGTEAFF.

The J gene is TRBJ2-7, the V gene TRBV11-1; no firm D call. CDR1 and CDR2 (germline): SGHAT, FQDESV (reference sequence). The ends were cut back, 0 bases at V and 6 bases at J, with 9 bases in the middle. The CDR3 loop spans 13 amino acids. The CDR3 coding sequence is TGTGCCAGCAGCTTAGCTTCGGAGTCCGAGCAGTACTTC. As protein: CASSLASESEQYF. Combining the CDR3 with reference TRBV11-1 and TRBJ2-7 gives the whole variable domain EAEVAQSPRYKITEKSQAVAFWCDPISGHATLYWYRQILGQGPELLVQFQDESVVDDSQLPKDRFSAERLKGVDSTLKIQPAELGDSAMYLCASSLASESEQYFGPGTRLTVT.

This clone was observed a few times. This chain links TRBV7-9 with TRBJ2-3; a weak D match, TRBD1 (5 bases). V shed 0 bases and J shed 6 bases, with 13 bases lying between them. Germline V CDR1 and CDR2: SEHNR, FQNEAQ (reference sequence). The CDR3 has 15 residues. CDR3 loop: CASSLAIGARDTQYF. The CDR3 DNA sequence: TGTGCCAGCAGCTTAGCGATTGGGGCCCGTGATACGCAGTATTTT.

The V call is TRBV20-1, the J call TRBJ2-7, with 13 bases fitting TRBD2. The germline V gene encodes CDR1 DFQATT and CDR2 SNEGSKA (reference sequence). The CDR3 is 16 residues long. Unmatched junction bases numbered 5, after V lost 3 bases and J lost 0 bases. CDR3 nucleotide sequence: TGCAGTGCTAGTGGGACTAGCGGGGTGAGCTCCTACGAGCAGTACTTC. It is translated as CSASGTSGVSSYEQYF.

The chain is built from TRBV5-4 and TRBJ1-6; 10 positions agree with TRBD1. Trimming at V came to 0 bases and at J to 6 bases, leaving 0 bases not matched to a gene. The CDR3 consists of 15 residues. From germline, CDR1 is SGHNT and CDR2 YYREEE (reference sequence). CDR3 in amino acids: CASSLGDRGNSPLHF. CDR3 DNA sequence: TGTGCCAGCAGCTTGGGGGACAGGGGTAATTCACCCCTCCACTTT.

The chain has TRBV18 and TRBJ2-1; TRBD2 matches at 12 bases. The CDR3 loop spans 15 amino acids. The V segment lost 3 bases and the J segment 6 bases; nucleotides outside the gene matches: 3. In germline, CDR1 is KGHSH, CDR2 LQKENI. The CDR3 DNA sequence: TGTGCCAGCTCACCGCCGGGACTAGCGGGCAATGAGCAGTTCTTC. Translation gives CASSPPGLAGNEQFF.